The next 8 T cell receptor beta chains were all read from a single sample in a study of T cell repertoires in cytomegalovirus infection. TCRdb independently ran MiXCR on the reads; one entry per CDR3 protein. Among 200,000 to 300,000 distinct CDR3 sequences listed, roughly an eighth were seen once. The specimen sequenced was PBMCs. The receptor source for this set is a human donor in good health (CMV status not recorded). Some clones in this sample may be carry-over from other donors' samples.

At least ten counts were recorded for this clonotype. This sequence joins TRBV28 and TRBJ1-1; no clear D gene. Germline V lookup: CDR1 MDHEN, CDR2 SYDVKM. This CDR3 region has 14 residues. V shed 5 bases and J shed 4 bases, with 14 bases lying between them. The CDR3 here is CASSAYGVGTEAFF. DNA of the CDR3: TGTGCCAGCAGTGCTTATGGGGTTGGCACTGAAGCTTTCTTT.

Only a few counts were recorded for this clonotype. This chain links TRBV20-1 with TRBJ2-6; no definite D call. Germline assignment: CDR1 DFQATT and CDR2 SNEGSKA (reference sequence). V was cut by 4 bases and J by 4 bases, with 20 bases left in between. This CDR3 has 17 residues. The CDR3, as DNA: TGCAGTGCTACTTCCCCTCTCCCGAGCCGAGGGGCCAACGTCCTGACTTTC. Translating it yields CSATSPLPSRGANVLTF.

Many counts were recorded for this clonotype. The rearrangement joins TRBV6-5 to TRBJ1-5; a weak D match, TRBD1 (6 bases). The V gene lost 6 bases and the J gene lost 7 bases, with 16 bases spanning the gap. Germline lookup yields CDR1 MNHEY and CDR2 SVGAGI. The CDR3 is made up of 14 amino acids. CDR3 residues: CASSRGGGFQPQHF. CDR3 coding DNA: TGTGCCAGCAGCCGGGGAGGGGGTTTCCAGCCCCAGCATTTT.

This clonotype came up many times. The rearrangement uses TRBV5-1 and TRBJ2-2, with D uncertain. V lost 4 bases and J 5 bases, leaving 18 bases between the germline ends. Per the germline V gene, CDR1 is SGHRS and CDR2 is YFSETQ. The CDR3 contains 16 residues. CDR3 loop: CASSPAGSLSTGELFF. The CDR3 bases are TGCGCCAGCAGCCCTGCCGGGTCCCTAAGTACCGGGGAGCTGTTTTTT.

This clonotype has ten or more counts. V gene TRBV7-2 combines with J gene TRBJ2-1; D is possibly TRBD1 (5 bases). The germline V gene encodes CDR1 SGHTA and CDR2 FQGNSA. Trimming cost V 1 base and J 5 bases, with 15 bases left between them. The CDR3 contains 16 residues. The CDR3 region has the DNA TGTGCCAGCAGCTTAGAAGGGGAAGTAGGGCACAATGAGCAGTTCTTC. Translating gives CASSLEGEVGHNEQFF.

This clonotype was counted many times. J is TRBJ1-1 and V is TRBV11-3; 7 bases are a match to TRBD1. Trimming cost V 5 bases and J 1 base; bases outside gene matches: 10. Germline assignment: CDR1 SGHNT and CDR2 YENEEA. There are 16 residues in the CDR3. The DNA of the CDR3 is TGTGCCAGCAGCCTCCCGCCGAGACAGGGGAACACTGAAGCTTTCTTT. Amino acid sequence: CASSLPPRQGNTEAFF.

This clonotype was seen a few times. The chain couples TRBV20-1 to TRBJ2-1; 8 bases match TRBD1. V trimming: 5 bases; J trimming: 8 bases; junction bases outside the gene matches: 11. The CDR3 runs 14 residues. The germline gives CDR1 DFQATT, CDR2 SNEGSKA (reference sequence). CDR3 bases: TGCAGTGCTCTTGACCGGGACAGGTTATATGAGCAGTTCTTC. It is translated as CSALDRDRLYEQFF.

The chain combines TRBV5-1 with TRBJ2-2, with D hard to call. Looked up from germline, CDR1 is SGHRS and CDR2 is YFSETQ. V was clipped by 6 bases and J by 0 bases, with 12 bases between them. This CDR3 is built from 15 residues. CDR3 sequence reads: CASTQGPSNTGELFF. CDR3 nucleotide sequence: TGCGCCAGCACCCAAGGGCCTTCGAACACCGGGGAGCTGTTTTTT.